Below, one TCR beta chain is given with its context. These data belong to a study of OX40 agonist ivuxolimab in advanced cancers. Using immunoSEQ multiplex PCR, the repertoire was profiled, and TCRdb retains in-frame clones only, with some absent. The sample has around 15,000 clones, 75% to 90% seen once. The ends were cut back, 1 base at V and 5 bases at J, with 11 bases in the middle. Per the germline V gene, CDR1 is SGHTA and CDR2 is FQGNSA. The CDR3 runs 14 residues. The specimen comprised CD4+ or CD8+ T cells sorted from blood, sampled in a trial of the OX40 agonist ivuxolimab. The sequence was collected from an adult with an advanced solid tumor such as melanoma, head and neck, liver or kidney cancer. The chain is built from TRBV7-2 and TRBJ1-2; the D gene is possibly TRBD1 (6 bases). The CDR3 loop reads CASSLVGARYGYTF. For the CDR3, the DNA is TGTGCCAGCAGCTTAGTGGGGGCGCGGTATGGCTACACCTTC.